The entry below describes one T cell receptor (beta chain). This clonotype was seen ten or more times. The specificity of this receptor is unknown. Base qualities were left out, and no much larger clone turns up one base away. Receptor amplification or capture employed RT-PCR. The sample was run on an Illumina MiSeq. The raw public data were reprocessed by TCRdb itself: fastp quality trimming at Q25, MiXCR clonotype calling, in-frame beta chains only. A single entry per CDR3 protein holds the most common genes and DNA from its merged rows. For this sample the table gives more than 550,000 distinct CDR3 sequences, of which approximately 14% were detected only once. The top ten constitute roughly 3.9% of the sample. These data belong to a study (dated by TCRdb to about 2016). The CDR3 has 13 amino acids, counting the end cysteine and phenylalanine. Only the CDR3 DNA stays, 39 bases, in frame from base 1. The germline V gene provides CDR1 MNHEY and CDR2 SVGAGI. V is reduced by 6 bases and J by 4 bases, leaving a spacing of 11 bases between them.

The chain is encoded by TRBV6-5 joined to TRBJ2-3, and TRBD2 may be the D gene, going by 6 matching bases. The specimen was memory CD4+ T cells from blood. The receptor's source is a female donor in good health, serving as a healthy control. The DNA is TGTGCCAGCAGGAGGACTAAGGCAGATACGCAGTATTTT. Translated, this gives CASRRTKADTQYF.